This T cell receptor (beta chain) was recovered during a study of T-cell memory formation after mild COVID-19. Study information: TCR clusters mostly belonged to single donors.

The CDR3 runs to 15 residues. V was clipped by 3 bases and J by 2 bases, with 11 bases between them. Study outcomes and limitations: Among clones contracting day 15 to 85, CD4/CD8 was balanced, whereas later expanders leaned CD4+.

Note on this clonotype: Its antigen is unidentified.

The TCR alpha and TCR beta cDNA libraries, bearing sample barcodes and UMIs, were generated by 5'RACE using constant-segment primers. TCRdb reprocessed the 5' RACE reads with MiXCR, giving one entry per CDR3 protein. The table records hundreds of thousands of distinct CDR3 sequences, 20% to 25% of them present only once. The V call is TRBV12-3 or TRBV12-4, the J call TRBJ1-5; D call uncertain. This clonotype was obtained from an adult woman who had mild COVID-19 (a few samples of this study predate the infection). Cell type and time point are not known. Sequenced: PBMCs or a T cell subset sorted from them (not recorded which). The DNA of the CDR3 is TGTGCCAGCAGTTTGGTCCCGGGAGGCAATCAGCCCCAGCATTTT. Amino acids: CASSLVPGGNQPQHF.